The present entry profiles one T cell receptor (beta chain) with its context. The sample belongs to a study of sequential checkpoint blockade in melanoma. V was pared by 3 bases and J by 2 bases, with 7 bases between. The length of the CDR3 is 13 residues. From germline, CDR1 is PRHDT and CDR2 FYEKMQ (reference sequence). Assay used: immunoSEQ multiplex PCR; TCRdb lists only in-frame clones, some missing. The table includes tens of thousands of clones, 85% to 90% detected once. Regarding treatment: randomized to nivolumab then ipilimumab (arm A) or the reverse (arm B). PBMC sorting kept live CD3+CD8+ cells without CD19 or CD56.

The sequenced sample was CD8+ T cells sorted from blood (inferred from file names), obtained from a patient given nivolumab and ipilimumab in sequence. This chain links TRBV13 with TRBJ1-2; no firm D call. The sequence was obtained from a human donor with melanoma. The CDR3 here is CASSLGGNYGYTF. The DNA of the CDR3 is TGTGCCAGCAGCTTGGGAGGAAACTATGGCTACACCTTC.